A single sample is the source of the 10 T cell receptor beta chains below, sequenced in a study of cytomegalovirus exposure and HLA in healthy donors. Some clones are missing from TCRdb's copy, which holds only in-frame ones; the method was immunoSEQ multiplex PCR. In the table there are roughly 100,000 clones, 86% of which are singletons. The sequenced sample was PBMCs. The receptors were gathered from a woman aged 18 to 35 in good health and CMV-seropositive.

The chain joins TRBV28 to TRBJ2-4, with D possibly being TRBD2 (6 bases). The germline V and J ends were trimmed by 6 bases and 0 bases, with 9 bases remaining between them. The germline V gene encodes CDR1 MDHEN and CDR2 SYDVKM. The CDR3 sequence is 14 residues long. CDR3 in DNA: TGTGCCAGCAGGGAGGGCCTAGCCAAAAACATTCAGTACTTC. This translates into CASREGLAKNIQYF.

J is TRBJ2-7 and V is TRBV6-6; D remains unclear. Trimming removed 7 bases from V and 4 bases from J, with 14 bases in between. Germline V gives CDR1 MNHNY, CDR2 SVGAGI (reference sequence). This CDR3 has 13 amino acids. The CDR3 coding sequence is TGTGCCAGCAATGAGGCAAAGAGGTACGAGCAGTACTTC. Translating gives CASNEAKRYEQYF.

This clone came up a few times. The chain has TRBV18 and TRBJ1-2, with no clear D. The CDR3 loop spans 13 amino acids. Germline V gene data show CDR1 as KGHSH and CDR2 as LQKENI. Trimming removed 4 bases at V and 5 bases at J, with 11 bases between. The CDR3 spells CASSLSTGYGYTF. For the CDR3, the DNA is TGTGCCAGCTCACTTTCAACGGGATATGGCTACACCTTC.

The rearrangement links TRBV5-1 to TRBJ2-2; 9 bases line up with TRBD2. The germline V gene encodes CDR1 SGHRS and CDR2 YFSETQ. The V and J ends lost 0 bases and 2 bases, in that order; junction bases with no gene match: 5. CDR3 size: 17 residues. The chain's CDR3 is CASSLGGGAPNTGELFF. The CDR3 DNA reads as TGCGCCAGCAGCTTGGGCGGGGGGGCGCCCAACACCGGGGAGCTGTTTTTT.

The chain joins TRBV4-1 to TRBJ1-1; no definite D call. Per germline, CDR1 MGHRA and CDR2 YSYEKL. The germline V and J ends were trimmed by 0 bases and 0 bases, with 5 bases remaining between them. This CDR3 is built from 14 residues. The CDR3: CASSQDRVNTEAFF. The CDR3 DNA sequence: TGCGCCAGCAGCCAAGATCGAGTGAACACTGAAGCTTTCTTT.

The rearrangement joins TRBV11-2 to TRBJ1-4, with 8 bases matching TRBD1. From germline, CDR1 is SGHAT and CDR2 FQNNGV. The ends lost 5 bases at V and 7 bases at J; junction bases unmatched: 6. The CDR3 runs to 14 residues. CDR3 protein: CASSQGAVVEKLFF. CDR3 nucleotides: TGTGCCAGCAGCCAGGGGGCGGTGGTTGAAAAACTGTTTTTT.

The rearrangement links TRBV28 to TRBJ2-1; unclear D gene. Germline V CDR1 and CDR2: MDHEN, SYDVKM. The CDR3 sequence is 15 residues long. Trimming shortened V by 6 bases and J by 10 bases, and 22 bases separated the two germline ends. The CDR3 region is CASSRILIAAWEQFF. Written as DNA, the CDR3 is TGTGCCAGCAGCCGGATCTTAATTGCGGCCTGGGAGCAGTTCTTC.

The chain employs TRBV6-6 and TRBJ1-1; D perhaps matches TRBD1 (6 bases). Trimming stripped 4 bases from V and 10 bases from J, with 13 bases between. This CDR3 has 12 residues. Germline CDR1 and CDR2: MNHNY and SVGAGI (reference sequence). The DNA of the CDR3 is TGTGCCAGCAGTTCCCGAAAAGGGGGAGCTTTCTTT. This gives the protein CASSSRKGGAFF.

The DNA for the CDR3 is TGTGCCAGCAATCCTCTAGCGGGAGGGACAGATACGCAGTATTTT. This gives the protein CASNPLAGGTDTQYF. The chain is built from TRBV6-1 and TRBJ2-3; TRBD2 matches at 12 bases. Germline V gene sequence: CDR1 MNHNS, CDR2 SASEGT. V lost 7 bases to trimming and J lost 3 bases; unmatched junction nucleotides: 5. The CDR3 is made up of 15 amino acids.

The chain couples TRBV28 to TRBJ1-1, with D unresolved. CDR1 MDHEN and CDR2 SYDVKM come from the germline V gene. V lost 5 bases and J lost 1, with 17 bases in between. This CDR3 has 16 amino acids. CDR3 sequence reads: CASSLAGGYANTEAFF. CDR3 coding DNA: TGTGCCAGCAGTCTCGCGGGAGGATATGCGAACACTGAAGCTTTCTTT.